This TCR beta chain was retrieved from a study of blood T cell repertoires in COVID-19. About the study: Samples taken during acute and convalescent COVID-19 were collected in the United States, Italy and Spain. PBMCs, B-cell-depleted T cells, or T cells provided the cDNA or gDNA that made up the material.

In the original processing: Reference gene primers were amplified, and this amplification served to estimate nucleated cell counts. Produced via immunoSEQ multiplex PCR; TCRdb's table is partial and in-frame only. V and J calls and clone size are those listed in that table; D and trimming were worked out from the DNA. This sample has approximately 36,000 clones, with over 75% found just once. The length of the CDR3 is 14 residues. Trimming stripped 2 bases from V and 8 bases from J, with 12 bases between. CDR1 and CDR2 from the germline V gene are MNHEY and SVGAGI. This chain links TRBV6-5 with TRBJ1-4; a weak D match, TRBD1 (5 bases). The sequencing sample was made of peripheral blood. The clonotype was recovered from a human donor in a cohort sampled during active or convalescent COVID-19. The donor label of this sample is uncertain. CDR3: CASSYRRVGEKLFF. CDR3 coding DNA: TGTGCCAGCAGTTACCGCAGGGTAGGCGAAAAACTGTTTTTT.